The rows below give T cell receptor beta chains drawn from one sample of a study of blood T cell repertoires in COVID-19. Sequenced by immunoSEQ multiplex PCR; TCRdb stores in-frame clones only, minus some. The sample holds 290,000 or so clones, about 89% seen once. The material sequenced was peripheral blood. The receptor source for this set is a woman between 25 and 40 years old with COVID-19, enrolled during active disease. Both conserved end residues are part of each CDR3. A D gene is named only where the DNA matches it firmly. Clone size is stated in some rows and not others, as once, few, many or a class when expanded.

CDR3 | DNA | V | D | J | size
CATSRVRQGLTEAFF | TGTGCCACCAGCAGAGTGCGTCAGGGATTGACTGAAGCTTTCTTT | TRBV15 | . | TRBJ1-1 | .
CASGTGDTNEKLFF | TGCGCCAGCGGCACAGGGGATACTAATGAAAAACTGTTTTTT | TRBV5-1 | TRBD1 | TRBJ1-4 | .
CASSSALAGGGGFDEQFF | TGTGCCAGCAGCTCCGCCTTAGCGGGAGGGGGGGGGTTCGATGAGCAGTTCTTC | TRBV7-9 | TRBD2 | TRBJ2-1 | .
CASSDRVLSGANVLTF | TGTGCCAGCAGCGACAGGGTTCTTAGTGGGGCCAACGTCCTGACTTTC | TRBV11-2 | TRBD1 | TRBJ2-6 | .
CASSPGQGANQPQHF | TGCGCCAGCAGCCCCGGACAGGGGGCAAATCAGCCCCAGCATTTT | TRBV5-1 | TRBD1 | TRBJ1-5 | once
CSASLPVGSYEQYF | TGCAGTGCTAGTCTGCCAGTCGGGTCCTACGAGCAGTACTTC | TRBV20-1 | . | TRBJ2-7 | once
CATSRARNKGAFF | TGTGCCACCAGCAGAGCAAGGAACAAGGGGGCGTTCTTC | TRBV15 | TRBD1 | TRBJ2-1 | .
CASGLGQALNTEAFF | TGCGCCAGCGGCTTAGGACAGGCGTTGAACACTGAAGCTTTCTTT | TRBV23-1 | TRBD1 | TRBJ1-1 | .
CASSLESSGRSRYF | TGCGCCAGCAGCTTGGAGTCTAGCGGGAGGTCGCGGTATTTT | TRBV5-1 | TRBD2 | TRBJ2-3 | .
CASSDSPGTEAFF | TGCGCCAGCTCAGACTCCCCGGGCACTGAAGCTTTCTTT | TRBV10-2 | . | TRBJ1-1 | .
CASSVGLIRQIQGNEQFF | TGTGCCAGCAGCGTAGGCCTAATTCGTCAGATACAGGGGAATGAGCAGTTCTTC | TRBV9 | TRBD1 | TRBJ2-1 | .
CASSLRQGQNYGYTF | TGCGCCAGCAGCTTGAGACAGGGCCAAAACTATGGCTACACCTTC | TRBV5-1 | TRBD1 | TRBJ1-2 | .
CAISPGQGIAAFF | TGTGCCATCAGTCCGGGACAGGGCATAGCAGCTTTCTTT | TRBV10-3 | TRBD1 | TRBJ1-1 | .
CATSDSRLRYTF | TGTGCCACCAGTGATTCTAGGTTACGCTACACCTTC | TRBV24-1 | . | TRBJ1-2 | .
CASSPGLAENTDTQYF | TGTGCCAGCAGCCCGGGACTAGCGGAAAACACAGATACGCAGTATTTT | TRBV7-9 | TRBD2 | TRBJ2-3 | .
CAISGRTTASYNEQFF | TGTGCCATCAGTGGTCGGACTACCGCCTCCTACAATGAGCAGTTCTTC | TRBV10-3 | . | TRBJ2-1 | .